The clone carrying this T cell receptor (beta chain) was recorded a few times. Co-plating was performed using 200,000 CFSE-labeled responder cells and 200,000 irradiated, violet-dye-labeled stimulator cells. Assay: immunoSEQ multiplex PCR; the TCRdb copy retains only in-frame clones and omits some. The profile shows about 14,000 clones, approximately 30% of them singletons. The record originates from a study of graft-versus-host responses after intestinal transplantation. Germline loops: CDR1 SNHLY, CDR2 FYNNEI. The CDR3 spans 15 residues. V shed 6 bases and J 7 bases; nucleotides not matched to a gene: 7.

The chain couples TRBV2 to TRBJ1-4, with 11 bases that match TRBD1. Source: alloreactive CD8+ T cells from a mixed lymphocyte reaction culture, taken before intestinal transplant. Regarding subset: CFSE-low proliferating T cells sorted from roughly six-day pre-transplant mixed lymphocyte reaction (GvH or HvG direction). This clonotype was sampled from a human patient who received an intestinal transplant. This chain's CDR3 is CASRSGQGVPEKLFF. As DNA, the CDR3 is TGTGCCAGCAGATCGGGACAGGGGGTTCCTGAAAAACTGTTTTTT.